Listed here are 26 T cell receptor beta chains from one sample, sequenced in a study of graft-versus-host responses after intestinal transplantation. Repertoires were generated with immunoSEQ multiplex PCR, while TCRdb's copy carries only in-frame clones and drops some. The sample has 15,000 or so clones; around two thirds are singletons. Lymphocytes from graft epithelium and lamina propria were isolated. Sequenced here: ileum tissue, sampled just over 650 days after intestinal transplantation. The receptors here all came from a human patient who received an intestinal transplant, so some T cells may come from the graft donor.

The chain employs TRBV6-1 and TRBJ2-5; D gene uncertain. V gave up 5 bases and J gave up 3 bases, with 16 bases separating them. Germline CDR1 is MNHNS and CDR2 is SASEGT. The CDR3 sequence is 15 residues long. The CDR3 reads CASSTSMGSEETQYF. DNA for the CDR3: TGTGCCAGCAGTACCTCCATGGGCTCTGAAGAGACCCAGTACTTC.

This rearrangement joins TRBV5-8 to TRBJ1-2; 9 bases are a match to TRBD1. Germline CDR1 SGHTS, CDR2 YDEGEE. The CDR3 length is 15 residues. Germline trimming cut 4 bases from V and 6 bases from J; bases unmatched to any gene: 10. The CDR3 loop reads CASSTTGTGTHGYTF. CDR3 nucleotide sequence: TGTGCCAGCAGCACTACCGGGACAGGGACCCATGGCTACACCTTC.

This clone was counted only a few times. This rearrangement joins TRBV7-8 to TRBJ2-5; 7 bases are shared with TRBD1. The J call may be incorrect, as the DNA end agrees better with TRBJ2-7. Germline-derived CDR1 and CDR2 are SGHVS and FQNEAQ. CDR3 size: 15 residues. The CDR3: CASSLGDRSSYEQYF. CDR3 sequence (DNA): TGTGCCAGCAGCTTAGGGGACAGAAGCTCCTACGAGCAGTACTTC.

This clone has only one observation. The rearrangement joins TRBV7-2 to TRBJ1-6; D is unclear. The CDR3 is made up of 15 amino acids. Trimming cost V 8 bases and J 6 bases, with 17 bases left between them. Germline V CDR1 and CDR2: SGHTA, FQGNSA. The CDR3 reads CASCSVYNFNSPLHF. Written as DNA, the CDR3 is TGTGCCAGCTGTTCGGTGTATAATTTTAATTCACCCCTCCACTTT.

V is TRBV29-1 and J is TRBJ1-2; D possibly corresponds to TRBD1 (6 bases). Germline V gives CDR1 SQVTM, CDR2 ANQGSEA. CDR3 length equals 15 residues. V lost 4 bases and J lost 7, with 22 bases in between. The CDR3 DNA follows: TGCAGCGTTGTAAACGTGGGAAGGGGGATTGGTGGCTACACCTTC. This encodes CSVVNVGRGIGGYTF.

CDR3 sequence (DNA): TGTGCCAGCTCGGGACAGGGGCGGCAGCCCCAGCATTTT. Encoded protein: CASSGQGRQPQHF. The V call is TRBV21-1, the J call TRBJ1-5; whether TRBD1, the table's D call, matches the DNA was not checked. TRBV21-1 is a documented pseudogene. The CDR3 sequence is 13 residues long.

V gene TRBV13 combines with J gene TRBJ2-1; 12 nucleotides align to TRBD2. The ends lost 5 bases at V and 8 bases at J; junction bases unmatched: 10. CDR1 and CDR2 (germline): PRHDT, FYEKMQ (reference sequence). The CDR3 sequence is 16 residues long. Here the CDR3 DNA reads TGTGCCAGCAGCGTCAGACTAGCGGGGGCGAGGGATGAGCAGTTCTTC. Its translation is CASSVRLAGARDEQFF.

In DNA, the CDR3 is TGTGCCATCAGTGAGGTCATCCCTAACTATGGCTACACCTTC. Translation gives CAISEVIPNYGYTF. This rearrangement joins TRBV10-3 to TRBJ1-2; D gene ambiguous. CDR3 length: 14 residues. Germline CDR1 and CDR2: ENHRY and SYGVKD. With 2 bases removed from V and 0 bases from J, the gap between germline ends came to 7 bases.

The gene calls are TRBV18 and TRBJ2-1; TRBD1 might be the D (6 bases). The V and J ends lost 2 bases and 9 bases respectively, with 14 bases between them. Germline V gene lookup returns CDR1 KGHSH and CDR2 LQKENI. The CDR3 is made up of 14 amino acids. Here the CDR3 DNA reads TGTGCCAGCTCACCAGGACAGTCAGTGGGTGAGCAGTTCTTC. Translating it yields CASSPGQSVGEQFF.

The chain has TRBV19 and TRBJ1-4, with 10 positions matching TRBD1. Germline CDR1 reads LNHDA; CDR2 reads SQIVND (reference sequence). V gave up 7 bases and J gave up 2 bases; unmatched junction bases: 7. The CDR3 is 16 residues long. The CDR3 region is CASKDRGRGTNEKLFF. The CDR3, as DNA: TGTGCCAGTAAAGACAGGGGGCGCGGCACTAATGAAAAACTGTTTTTT.

This clone was counted only a few times. This chain joins TRBV7-2 and TRBJ1-2; 10 bases are a match to TRBD1. Trimming at V came to 5 bases and at J to 1 base, leaving 10 bases not matched to a gene. The CDR3 is 17 amino acids. In germline, CDR1 is SGHTA, CDR2 FQGNSA. The CDR3 loop reads CASSPTGGSYLNYGYTF. In DNA, the CDR3 is TGTGCCAGCAGCCCGACAGGGGGCAGTTATCTTAACTATGGCTACACCTTC. The full variable domain, its missing parts supplied by reference TRBV7-2 and TRBJ1-2, is GAGVSQSPSNKVTEKGKDVELRCDPISGHTALYWYRQSLGQGLEFLIYFQGNSAPDKSGLPSDRFSAERTGGSVSTLTIQRTQQEDSAVYLCASSPTGGSYLNYGYTFGSGTRLTVV.

This clone was seen a few times. This chain connects TRBV12-5 to TRBJ1-6, with D unresolved. Germline-derived CDR1 and CDR2 are LGHNT and FRNRAP. This CDR3 is built from 13 residues. V lost 3 bases to trimming and J lost 8 bases, with 8 bases between them. CDR3 protein: CASGLEGYSPLHF. The CDR3 DNA reads as TGTGCTAGTGGTTTAGAGGGATATTCACCCCTCCACTTT.

This chain joins TRBV10-2 and TRBJ1-1; tentatively, D is TRBD1 (6 bases). Germline values: CDR1 WSHSY, CDR2 SAAADI. Between the trimmed V and J ends, which lost 10 bases and 5 bases, there was a span of 17 bases. The CDR3 runs 13 residues. CDR3 nucleotides: TGCGCCATAGGCCGGACAGAAGCTACTGAAGCTTTCTTT. Translated: CAIGRTEATEAFF.

This clone was found once. V usage is TRBV10-1 and J usage is TRBJ2-7; possibly TRBD2 for D (7 bases). Germline CDR1 and CDR2: WNHNN and SYGVQD (reference sequence). Between the trimmed V and J ends, which lost 3 bases and 0 bases, there was a span of 12 bases. The CDR3 length is 15 residues. The CDR3 DNA follows: TGCGCCAGCAGTGACGCGGGGGCCAGCTCCTACGAGCAGTACTTC. This encodes CASSDAGASSYEQYF.

This clone has just one count. The V gene is TRBV19, the J gene TRBJ1-1, with D possibly being TRBD1 (5 bases). Germline-derived CDR1 and CDR2 are LNHDA and SQIVND (reference sequence). V lost 3 bases to trimming and J lost 1 base, with 15 bases between them. This CDR3 has 16 residues. For the CDR3, the DNA is TGTGCCAGTAGTATGCTCGACAGAAGGAGGAACACTGAAGCTTTCTTT. Protein product: CASSMLDRRRNTEAFF.

This chain links TRBV7-9 with TRBJ1-1, with TRBD1 matching over 7 bases. The CDR3 has 14 residues. After removal of 4 bases from V and 1 base from J, the junction contained 3 bases not matched to a gene. Germline V gene lookup returns CDR1 SEHNR and CDR2 FQNEAQ (reference sequence). CDR3 bases: TGTGCCAGCAGCTATCAGGGGGGGAACACTGAAGCTTTCTTT. This sequence encodes CASSYQGGNTEAFF.

The chain carries TRBV30 and TRBJ2-3, with TRBD2 matching over 10 bases. Looked up from germline, CDR1 is GTSNPN and CDR2 is SVGIG (reference sequence). The CDR3 is 13 residues long. This CDR3 reads CGRTSGNTDTQYF. CDR3 coding DNA: TGTGGAAGGACTAGCGGAAACACAGATACGCAGTATTTT. The whole variable domain, remainder taken from reference TRBV30 and TRBJ2-3, is SQTIHQWPATLVQPVGSPLSLECTVEGTSNPNLYWYRQAAGRGLQLLFYSVGIGQISSEVPQNLSASRPQDRQFILSSKKLLLSDSGFYLCGRTSGNTDTQYFGPGTRLTVL.

This clone came up a few times. Other DNA variants within this sample encode the same CDR3. The chain uses TRBV4-3 and TRBJ1-1; tentatively, D is TRBD1 (5 bases). V lost 0 bases, J lost 5 bases, and 7 bases lay in between. Per germline, CDR1 LGHNA and CDR2 YSLEER. CDR3 length: 13 amino acids. DNA of the CDR3: TGCGCCAGCAGCCAAGATCAGGGAACTGAAGCTTTCTTT. Translation gives CASSQDQGTEAFF.

By proportion, this clone is medium-sized. V and J are TRBV14 and TRBJ1-2; TRBD1 might be the D (5 bases). CDR1 and CDR2 (germline): SGHDN, FVKESK. The V gene lost 1 base and the J gene lost 1 base, with 13 bases spanning the gap. The length of the CDR3 is 16 residues. The CDR3 protein is CASSQVRQLNNYGYTF. CDR3 nucleotide sequence: TGTGCCAGCAGCCAAGTGCGACAGCTCAATAACTATGGCTACACCTTC.

This clone was seen only once. The chain is built from TRBV7-6 and TRBJ2-1, with D possibly matching TRBD2 (6 bases). Germline V gene data show CDR1 as SGHVS and CDR2 as FNYEAQ. The CDR3 runs to 17 residues. Trimming stripped 5 bases from V and 6 bases from J, with 23 bases between. The CDR3 here is CASSPSTSSVPVNEQFF. The CDR3 nucleotides read TGTGCCAGCAGCCCTTCGACTAGTTCCGTCCCCGTCAATGAGCAGTTCTTC.

The chain has TRBV12-5 and TRBJ2-2, with 7 bases identical to TRBD2. Germline V gives CDR1 LGHNT, CDR2 FRNRAP. The V and J ends lost 2 bases and 4 bases, in that order; junction bases with no gene match: 1. The CDR3 contains 14 residues. In DNA form, the CDR3 reads TGTGCTAGTGGTTTGTCGGGAGGCACCGGGGAGCTGTTTTTT. Translation: CASGLSGGTGELFF.

This clone was observed a few times. This chain connects TRBV18 to TRBJ2-3; the D is unclear. This CDR3 contains 13 residues. Looked up from germline, CDR1 is KGHSH and CDR2 is LQKENI. Trimming shortened V by 3 bases and J by 6 bases, and 10 bases separated the two germline ends. CDR3 in amino acids: CASSPRISDTQYF. CDR3 nucleotides: TGTGCCAGCTCACCGAGGATTAGCGATACGCAGTATTTT.

The gene calls are TRBV19 and TRBJ2-2; the D gene is possibly TRBD2 (6 bases). In germline, CDR1 is LNHDA, CDR2 SQIVND (reference sequence). V was clipped by 7 bases and J by 1 base, with 13 bases between them. This CDR3 comprises 15 residues. DNA of the CDR3: TGTGCCAGTACCCCCCGGGGAGGGAACACCGGGGAGCTGTTTTTT. It is translated as CASTPRGGNTGELFF.

The CDR3 DNA sequence: TGTGCCAGCAGCTTAGTATCGGTGCTAGCGGGGAGAAACATTCAGTACTTC. Translation gives CASSLVSVLAGRNIQYF. This rearrangement joins TRBV7-2 to TRBJ2-4; 9 bases fit TRBD2. CDR1 SGHTA and CDR2 FQGNSA come from the germline V gene. CDR3 size: 17 residues. Trimming removed 1 base from V and 6 bases from J; junction bases left unmatched: 10.

This clone was observed a single time. The rearrangement uses TRBV4-1 and TRBJ2-7; 7 bases align to TRBD1. CDR3 size: 13 residues. The germline V gene has CDR1 MGHRA and CDR2 YSYEKL. V lost 4 bases and J lost 7; bases outside the gene matches: 7. This CDR3 is CASSLGRGQEQYF. CDR3 in DNA: TGCGCCAGCAGCCTTGGTAGGGGGCAAGAGCAGTACTTC.

The rearrangement links TRBV6-1 to TRBJ2-3, with 7 bases matching TRBD2. J gave up 0 bases and V 1 base, and 7 bases lay outside the gene matches. The CDR3 consists of 17 residues. The V gene's germline CDR1 is MNHNS and CDR2 SASEGT. The CDR3 bases are TGTGCCAGCAGTGAAGAGGATGGGGGGGGGAGCACAGATACGCAGTATTTT. It codes for CASSEEDGGGSTDTQYF.